This T cell receptor beta chain appears in the sequencing data of a study of T cell clones after liver transplantation. Study context: Until 12-24 months post-transplant, subjects got standard immunosuppression and no induction. Whole-study findings and limits: Graft donor-reactive T cells may have migrated into the graft rather than being deleted.

The V gene lost 0 bases and the J gene lost 3 bases, with 18 bases spanning the gap. Germline assignment: CDR1 KGHSH and CDR2 LQKENI. The CDR3 sequence is 17 residues long. Measured with immunoSEQ multiplex PCR; TCRdb has only the in-frame clones, and not every one. This table holds 85,000 to 110,000 clones, around 84% found once. Note on this clone: Its cognate antigen is unknown.

The sequencing used CD4+ T cells from blood, collected approximately 4 years after liver transplant. The clonotype originates from a human patient who received a liver transplant. Certain T cells may be donor cells from the graft. The chain has TRBV18 and TRBJ2-7; weak D call: TRBD2 (5 bases). CDR3 DNA: TGTGCCAGCTCACCACCGTCCGGTGGCACTAGGGTCTACGAGCAGTACTTC. The encoded protein is CASSPPSGGTRVYEQYF.